This T cell receptor (beta chain) came from a study of cytomegalovirus exposure and HLA in healthy donors. Study at large: An earlier analysis identified 117 million unique TCR beta sequences in about 200 million T cells.

The study, taken as a whole, reports: As was reported, the HLA-A and HLA-B alleles of most subjects were accurately predicted from TCR beta sequences.

PCR employed 60 Vbeta and 13 Jbeta primers. Assay: immunoSEQ multiplex PCR; the TCRdb copy retains only in-frame clones and omits some. The table lists around 300,000 clones, 84% of them singletons, with 1.5% to 2.5% in the top ten. Concerning this clone: Its cognate antigen is unknown.

V gave up 3 bases and J gave up 7 bases; unmatched junction bases: 7. This CDR3 comprises 16 residues. Per germline, CDR1 SGHTA and CDR2 FQGNSA. The source material was PBMCs. The chain is built from TRBV7-2 and TRBJ1-6; TRBD1 matches 9 bases. The receptor comes from a woman aged 40-49 years in good health and CMV-seropositive. Here the CDR3 reads CASSFGGGQGNSPLHF. The CDR3 DNA follows: TGTGCCAGCAGCTTCGGCGGGGGACAGGGAAATTCACCCCTCCACTTT.